This T cell receptor (beta chain) was observed in a study of T-cell memory formation after mild COVID-19. Study-wide results and limits: Whereas later expanders leaned CD4+, clones contracting day 15 to 85 showed a balanced CD4/CD8 makeup. Mostly located in CM and EM were contracting CD4+ clones, with contracting CD8+ clones located in EMRA.

As regards this clonotype: The target antigen is unknown.

After removal of 10 bases from V and 5 bases from J, the junction contained 10 bases not matched to a gene. CDR3 size: 14 residues. cDNA libraries for TCR alpha and TCR beta, carrying sample barcodes and UMIs, came from 5'RACE with constant-segment primers. TCRdb recomputed calls from the 5' RACE reads with MiXCR, one row per CDR3 protein. The sample carries about 430,000 distinct CDR3 sequences, roughly a quarter recorded once. The origin of this receptor is an adult woman who had mild COVID-19 (a few samples of this study predate the infection). Cell type and time point are not known. The sequenced sample was PBMCs or a T cell subset sorted from them (not recorded which). V gene TRBV12-3 or TRBV12-4 combines with J gene TRBJ2-5, with TRBD2 matching over 10 bases. The DNA of the CDR3 is TGTGCCACAGCCGGGACTAGCGTCAGTGAGACCCAGTACTTC. Translated: CATAGTSVSETQYF.